These 10 T cell receptor beta chains share one sample of origin, sequenced in a study of OX40 agonist ivuxolimab in advanced cancers. Clones were sequenced by immunoSEQ multiplex PCR, and TCRdb holds only the in-frame ones, with some missing. Here the sample spans 65,000 to 80,000 clones, around 80% being singletons. The source material was CD4+ or CD8+ T cells sorted from blood, sampled in a trial of the OX40 agonist ivuxolimab. The receptors were sampled from an adult with an advanced solid tumor such as melanoma, head and neck, liver or kidney cancer.

The gene calls are TRBV7-2 and TRBJ2-7, with 7 bases lining up with TRBD1. V was pared by 5 bases and J by 6 bases, with 7 bases of the junction left unmatched. CDR3 length: 13 amino acids. Germline V gene data show CDR1 as SGHTA and CDR2 as FQGNSA. DNA of the CDR3: TGTGCCAGCAGCAGGACAGGAACGCGCGAGCAGTACTTC. It codes for CASSRTGTREQYF.

This chain links TRBV11-2 with TRBJ1-2; D is perhaps TRBD1 (5 bases). Per germline, CDR1 SGHAT and CDR2 FQNNGV. V lost 4 bases to trimming and J lost 7 bases, with 13 bases between them. The CDR3 spans 13 residues. In DNA, the CDR3 is TGTGCCAGCAGCTCCCGGGGGGTTAGTGGCTACACCTTC. Protein: CASSSRGVSGYTF.

The chain combines TRBV30 with TRBJ2-7; TRBD2 matches 8 bases. Germline CDR1 is GTSNPN and CDR2 is SVGIG (reference sequence). This CDR3 spans 15 amino acids. With V trimmed by 1 base and J by 0 bases, 5 bases remained unmatched. The CDR3 bases are TGTGCCTGGAGTGCGGGAGGGGGGTTCTCCTACGAGCAGTACTTC. Translated, it gives CAWSAGGGFSYEQYF.

This clone was detected once. This rearrangement joins TRBV4-3 to TRBJ1-1; 8 positions agree with TRBD1. V was clipped by 1 base and J by 6 bases; unmatched bases: 4. Germline CDR1 LGHNA, CDR2 YSLEER. The CDR3 is made up of 14 amino acids. The CDR3 DNA is TGCGCCAGCAGCCAAGTGGACAGGGTCTCTGAAGCTTTCTTT. Its translation is CASSQVDRVSEAFF.

The chain has TRBV13 and TRBJ1-5; weak D call: TRBD1 (6 bases). V dropped 5 bases and J dropped 5 bases, with 13 bases sitting between them. The CDR3 covers 14 residues. Looked up from germline, CDR1 is PRHDT and CDR2 is FYEKMQ (reference sequence). This CDR3 reads CASSEGTSDQPQHF. Here the CDR3 DNA reads TGTGCCAGCAGCGAGGGGACATCCGATCAGCCCCAGCATTTT. Looking up the rest from reference TRBV13 and TRBJ1-5 gives the full variable domain: AAGVIQSPRHLIKEKRETATLKCYPIPRHDTVYWYQQGPGQDPQFLISFYEKMQSDKGSIPDRFSAQQFSDYHSELNMSSLELGDSALYFCASSEGTSDQPQHFGDGTRLSIL.

The V call is TRBV6-5, the J call TRBJ1-4; TRBD1 matches 7 bases. The germline gives CDR1 MNHEY, CDR2 SVGAGI. J gave up 7 bases and V 7 bases, and 9 bases lay outside the gene matches. This CDR3 contains 14 residues. The CDR3 nucleotides are TGTGCCAGCAAGCGACAGGGTACCGGTGAAAAACTGTTTTTT. This codes for CASKRQGTGEKLFF.

With respect to this clone: Sequence at one end of the junction differs from germline and may be a read error. The rearrangement joins TRBV9 to TRBJ1-2; D remains ambiguous. From germline, CDR1 is SGDLS and CDR2 YYNGEE. The CDR3 loop spans 13 amino acids. The CDR3 DNA follows: TGTGCCAGCAACGTAGGAGAGGGTTCTGGCTACACCTTC. Translation: CASNVGEGSGYTF.

The chain has TRBV9 and TRBJ2-3, with a possible D match to TRBD2 (6 bases). The CDR3 spans 15 residues. V was cut by 0 bases and J by 6 bases, with 14 bases left in between. The germline CDR1 and CDR2 sequences are SGDLS and YYNGEE. The CDR3 sequence: CASSVDRGTRDTQYF. In DNA form, the CDR3 reads TGTGCCAGCAGCGTAGACCGGGGGACGAGGGATACGCAGTATTTT.

The J gene is TRBJ1-5, the V gene TRBV6-1; 8 positions match TRBD1. Germline V lookup: CDR1 MNHNS, CDR2 SASEGT. The CDR3 has 15 amino acids. The ends lost 6 bases at V and 4 bases at J; junction bases unmatched: 8. The CDR3 spells CASRLTGVGNQPQHF. Written as DNA, the CDR3 is TGTGCCAGCAGGCTGACAGGGGTAGGGAATCAGCCCCAGCATTTT.

The V call is TRBV29-1, the J call TRBJ2-3; TRBD1 matches 10 bases. V was pared by 6 bases and J by 0 bases, with 3 bases of the junction left unmatched. Germline CDR1 is SQVTM and CDR2 is ANQGSEA. The CDR3 consists of 14 residues. CDR3 nucleotides: TGCAGCGTCCGGACAGGGGGGAGCACAGATACGCAGTATTTT. Amino acid sequence: CSVRTGGSTDTQYF.